What follows are 27 T cell receptor beta chains derived from one specimen sequenced in a study of PD-1 blockade in classical Hodgkin lymphoma. Profiling relied on immunoSEQ multiplex PCR, and the TCRdb table lists in-frame clones only, not all of them. The sample shows 13,000 to 15,000 clones, over 80% of them seen only once. Every patient relapsed after autologous stem cell transplantation, and brentuximab vedotin exposure varied. The starting material was peripheral blood mononuclear cells (PBMCs), obtained at baseline. The receptors come from a human donor with classical Hodgkin lymphoma.

This chain uses TRBV28 with TRBJ1-4; D possibly corresponds to TRBD1 (6 bases). The CDR3 contains 15 residues. Germline loops: CDR1 MDHEN, CDR2 SYDVKM. Trimming removed 4 bases at V and 2 bases at J, with 11 bases between. CDR3 in DNA: TGTGCCAGCAGTTCACCAGGGGCGACTAATGAAAAACTGTTTTTT. Protein: CASSSPGATNEKLFF.

J is TRBJ2-7 and V is TRBV28; D not certain. V lost 2 bases, J lost 0 bases, and 8 bases lay in between. The length of the CDR3 is 14 residues. Germline-derived CDR1 and CDR2 are MDHEN and SYDVKM. CDR3 nucleotides: TGTGCCAGCAGTTTAAGGTCCTACTCCTACGAGCAGTACTTC. Amino acid sequence: CASSLRSYSYEQYF.

This chain uses TRBV27 with TRBJ2-7, with a tentative D call TRBD2 (5 bases). Germline CDR1 and CDR2: MNHEY and SMNVEV (reference sequence). This CDR3 contains 14 residues. V lost 11 bases and J 0 bases, leaving 17 bases between the germline ends. The CDR3 protein is CASPSQRISYEQYF. As DNA, the CDR3 is TGTGCCTCCCCTTCCCAGCGGATCTCCTACGAGCAGTACTTC.

The chain employs TRBV7-9 and TRBJ2-3; TRBD1 or TRBD2 may be the D gene (5 bases each). V lost 5 bases, J lost 8 bases, and 11 bases lay in between. The germline gives CDR1 SEHNR, CDR2 FQNEAQ (reference sequence). The CDR3 contains 12 residues. CDR3 sequence: CASSPAGGTQYF. In nucleotides, the CDR3 is TGTGCCAGCAGCCCGGCTGGGGGTACGCAGTATTTT.

This clone has just a few counts. The chain recombines TRBV28 with TRBJ2-4, with 8 bases matching TRBD2. V was pared by 6 bases and J by 7 bases, with 14 bases of the junction left unmatched. CDR3 size: 16 residues. Germline V gives CDR1 MDHEN, CDR2 SYDVKM. CDR3 nucleotides: TGTGCCAGCAGCCCAGGCAATAGCGGGACGTGGAACATTCAGTACTTC. Amino acid sequence: CASSPGNSGTWNIQYF.

V gene TRBV2 combines with J gene TRBJ1-1; TRBD1 is a possible D gene (5 bases). Trimming pared 6 bases from V and 1 base from J, leaving 12 bases between. The V gene's germline CDR1 is SNHLY and CDR2 FYNNEI. CDR3 length: 14 residues. The CDR3 spells CASSGGRENTEAFF. CDR3 nucleotides: TGTGCCAGCAGCGGGGGGAGGGAGAACACTGAAGCTTTCTTT.

This clone is a singleton in its sample. The chain employs TRBV7-2 and TRBJ2-5, with TRBD2 matching 12 bases. The V and J ends lost 5 bases and 5 bases, in that order; junction bases with no gene match: 9. Germline values: CDR1 SGHTA, CDR2 FQGNSA. The CDR3 extends over 16 amino acids. The CDR3 DNA follows: TGTGCCAGCAGCGCCCTCCTAGCGGGAGGGGGGGAGACCCAGTACTTC. It translates to CASSALLAGGGETQYF.

This rearrangement joins TRBV2 to TRBJ2-5; D is possibly TRBD1 (6 bases). The CDR3 totals 15 residues. The germline gives CDR1 SNHLY, CDR2 FYNNEI. The germline V and J ends were trimmed by 3 bases and 2 bases, with 13 bases remaining between them. The CDR3, as DNA: TGTGCCAGCAGTGACCGCGGACAGCTTCAAGAGACCCAGTACTTC. Protein sequence: CASSDRGQLQETQYF.

The chain joins TRBV5-4 to TRBJ2-5; tentative D call: TRBD1 (5 bases). Germline CDR1 SGHNT, CDR2 YYREEE (reference sequence). CDR3 size: 15 residues. Trimming took off 2 bases at V and 5 bases at J, with 16 bases between the two ends. The CDR3 nucleotides read TGTGCCAGCAGCTTCTTAGGGGCTGGGCGGGAGACCCAGTACTTC. Its protein is CASSFLGAGRETQYF.

CDR3 sequence reads: CASSPNFPGHTGELFF. The CDR3 DNA follows: TGTGCCAGCAGTCCCAATTTCCCCGGGCACACCGGGGAGCTGTTTTTT. V usage is TRBV2 and J usage is TRBJ2-2; no clear D. Germline V gives CDR1 SNHLY, CDR2 FYNNEI. Deletions cut 5 bases from V and 3 bases from J, with 16 bases between. There are 16 residues in the CDR3.

V gene TRBV7-6 combines with J gene TRBJ1-3; TRBD1 matches at 9 bases. This CDR3 contains 15 residues. After removal of 5 bases from V and 3 bases from J, the junction contained 5 bases not matched to a gene. CDR1 and CDR2 from the germline V gene are SGHVS and FNYEAQ. The CDR3 spells CASSGTTGGGNTIYF. CDR3 DNA sequence: TGTGCCAGCAGCGGGACGACAGGGGGTGGAAACACCATATATTTT.

The chain employs TRBV18 and TRBJ2-3, with TRBD2 matching over 10 bases. Unmatched junction bases numbered 9, after V lost 7 bases and J lost 5 bases. Germline V gene sequence: CDR1 KGHSH, CDR2 LQKENI. CDR3 size: 15 residues. CDR3 DNA sequence: TGTGCCAGCTTCCTCCCAGCGGGGGGGCAAGATACGCAGTATTTT. This codes for CASFLPAGGQDTQYF.

This clone was detected once. J is TRBJ2-5 and V is TRBV15; weak D call: TRBD2 (7 bases). CDR3 length: 14 amino acids. Trimming shortened V by 1 base and J by 4 bases, and 10 bases separated the two germline ends. Germline assignment: CDR1 LNHNV and CDR2 YYDKDF (reference sequence). CDR3 nucleotide sequence: TGTGCCACCAGCAGAGTGGGGGGGCGAGAGACCCAGTACTTC. It specifies CATSRVGGRETQYF.

The gene calls are TRBV7-3 and TRBJ2-5; D is ambiguous. Looked up from germline, CDR1 is SGHTA and CDR2 is FQGTGA. The CDR3 runs 13 residues. V shed 1 base and J shed 5 bases, with 8 bases lying between them. CDR3 in amino acids: CASSLNSRETQYF. In DNA form, the CDR3 reads TGTGCCAGCAGCTTAAATTCCCGTGAGACCCAGTACTTC.

This clone is large within its sample. The CDR3 nucleotides read TGTGCCAGCAGTTTAATAGCGGGGCGGGGTGAGCAGTTCTTC. Its protein is CASSLIAGRGEQFF. This rearrangement joins TRBV27 to TRBJ2-1; 8 bases line up with TRBD2. J gave up 9 bases and V 2 bases, and 6 bases lay outside the gene matches. CDR3 length equals 14 residues. The germline CDR1 and CDR2 sequences are MNHEY and SMNVEV (reference sequence).

The genes are TRBV14 and TRBJ1-2; D not resolved. Trimming pared 1 base from V and 4 bases from J, leaving 10 bases between. The length of the CDR3 is 14 residues. CDR1 is SGHDN, CDR2 FVKESK, per germline. CDR3 protein: CASSQAAQFYGYTF. DNA for the CDR3: TGTGCCAGCAGCCAAGCGGCACAGTTCTATGGCTACACCTTC.

This CDR3 reads CASILSTTGSYF. The CDR3 bases are TGTGCCAGCATTCTATCGACCACAGGGTCCTACTTC. V and J are TRBV2 and TRBJ2-5; perhaps TRBD1 as D (6 bases). Trimming left V 7 bases short and J 14 bases short, with 20 bases between. Germline assignment: CDR1 SNHLY and CDR2 FYNNEI. The CDR3 is 12 residues long.

The rearrangement links TRBV28 to TRBJ2-7; D unclear. CDR1 is MDHEN and CDR2 is SYDVKM in the germline V gene. CDR3 length: 12 residues. Trimming stripped 8 bases from V and 4 bases from J, with 12 bases between. CDR3 amino acids: CASAVTTYEQYF. As DNA, the CDR3 is TGTGCCAGCGCCGTTACCACGTACGAGCAGTACTTC.

The chain recombines TRBV6-4 with TRBJ2-1; possibly TRBD2 for D (7 bases). Germline lookup yields CDR1 MRHNA and CDR2 SNTAGT. The CDR3 is made up of 15 amino acids. Trimming took 9 bases from V and 8 from J, leaving 23 bases between them. The CDR3 protein is CARPGGQGIGYEQFF. In DNA, the CDR3 is TGTGCCAGACCCGGGGGGCAGGGGATTGGATATGAGCAGTTCTTC.

Of note for this clone: At one of its ends the junction is not consistent with the germline gene, which may arise from a read error. Here the CDR3 DNA reads TGTGCCAGTACCCCGGACGGCCAAGGGACCCAGTACTTC. Its protein product is CASTPDGQGTQYF. V usage is TRBV19 and J usage is TRBJ2-5; D is undetermined. The CDR3 is made up of 13 amino acids. Germline V gene sequence: CDR1 LNHDA, CDR2 SQIVND (reference sequence).

The chain uses TRBV7-6 and TRBJ2-1, with 8 bases lining up with TRBD1. The V and J ends lost 5 bases and 8 bases, in that order; junction bases with no gene match: 11. This CDR3 region has 15 residues. CDR1 SGHVS and CDR2 FNYEAQ come from the germline V gene. The CDR3 reads CASSKRGTGIHEQFF. The CDR3 DNA sequence: TGTGCCAGCAGCAAACGCGGGACAGGTATTCATGAGCAGTTCTTC.

The V call is TRBV28, the J call TRBJ1-5; D not resolved. The CDR3 runs 13 residues. Per the germline V gene, CDR1 is MDHEN and CDR2 is SYDVKM. Trimming stripped 3 bases from V and 3 bases from J, with 6 bases between. The DNA of the CDR3 is TGTGCCAGCAGTTTGCCCCCCAATCAGCCCCAGCATTTT. This gives the protein CASSLPPNQPQHF.

This chain links TRBV9 with TRBJ2-7; the D gene could be TRBD1 or TRBD2 (5 bases each). Between the trimmed V and J ends, which lost 4 bases and 4 bases, there was a span of 18 bases. CDR1 and CDR2 (germline): SGDLS, YYNGEE. This CDR3 is built from 15 residues. The CDR3 nucleotides are TGTGCCAGCAGCTCCGGGACCCTAGGATCTTACGAGCAGTACTTC. Its protein product is CASSSGTLGSYEQYF.

The rearrangement links TRBV10-3 to TRBJ2-3; D possibly uses TRBD1 or TRBD2 (5 bases each). Germline lookup yields CDR1 ENHRY and CDR2 SYGVKD. With 3 bases removed from V and 2 bases from J, the gap between germline ends came to 9 bases. The CDR3 length is 14 residues. DNA for the CDR3: TGTGCCATCAGTGAACGGGACCCCACAGATACGCAGTATTTT. It is translated as CAISERDPTDTQYF.

This chain uses TRBV6-5 with TRBJ2-1; possible D gene TRBD1, 5 bases. The CDR3 has 13 residues. V lost 6 bases to trimming and J lost 5 bases, with 11 bases between them. Germline V gene lookup returns CDR1 MNHEY and CDR2 SVGAGI. This CDR3 is CASRQGRDNEQFF. The CDR3 region has the DNA TGTGCCAGCAGGCAGGGTAGGGACAATGAGCAGTTCTTC.

The rearrangement joins TRBV5-4 to TRBJ2-2; D remains ambiguous. The CDR3 loop spans 13 amino acids. Trimming took 4 bases from V and 1 from J, leaving 5 bases between them. The germline gives CDR1 SGHNT, CDR2 YYREEE (reference sequence). This CDR3 reads CASSPENTGELFF. For the CDR3, the DNA is TGTGCCAGCAGCCCGGAGAACACCGGGGAGCTGTTTTTT.

V usage is TRBV19 and J usage is TRBJ2-2, with a possible D match to TRBD1 (5 bases). CDR1 and CDR2 (germline): LNHDA, SQIVND (reference sequence). Trimming took 3 bases from V and 6 from J, leaving 14 bases between them. The CDR3 consists of 15 residues. CDR3 protein: CASSMGQGMAGELFF. Written as DNA, the CDR3 is TGTGCCAGTAGTATGGGGCAGGGTATGGCCGGGGAGCTGTTTTTT.